The 4 T cell receptor beta chains below all came from one sample that was sequenced in a study of siplizumab effects on memory and regulatory T cells. The data were produced by immunoSEQ multiplex PCR, yet TCRdb's version contains in-frame clones alone and is incomplete. The table records about 72,000 clones, roughly nine tenths of them present only once. Sequenced sample: CD8+ T cells sorted from blood. The receptors originated from a human donor in good health.

As regards this clone: A read error may account for a junction end that differs from germline. V is TRBV10-3 and J is TRBJ1-1; 8 bases line up with TRBD1. Germline V gene lookup returns CDR1 ENHRY and CDR2 SYGVKD. The CDR3 extends over 14 amino acids. The CDR3 reads CAIMRNRGNPEAFF. As DNA, the CDR3 is TGTGCCATCATGAGGAACAGGGGGAACCCTGAAGCTTTCTTT.

The rearrangement uses TRBV5-4 and TRBJ2-7, with D perhaps matching TRBD1 or TRBD2 (5 bases each). Germline-derived CDR1 and CDR2 are SGHNT and YYREEE (reference sequence). Trimming shortened V by 5 bases and J by 5 bases, and 17 bases separated the two germline ends. The CDR3 extends over 14 amino acids. The CDR3, as DNA: TGTGCCAGCAGTCAGAAACTAGGGGCCCACGAGCAGTACTTC. This codes for CASSQKLGAHEQYF.

The rearrangement links TRBV6-6 to TRBJ2-7; D perhaps matches TRBD2 (5 bases). The CDR3 length is 12 residues. CDR1 and CDR2 (germline): MNHNY, SVGAGI (reference sequence). V gave up 10 bases and J gave up 0 bases, with 10 bases separating them. DNA of the CDR3: TGTGCCACCCTTGAGGGCTCCTACGAGCAGTACTTC. Residues: CATLEGSYEQYF.

This clone has a single count. The junction departs from the called germline gene at one end, perhaps through a read error. Other nucleotide sequences from this sample produce the same CDR3. The V and J genes are TRBV27 and TRBJ1-2; 8 bases align to TRBD1. From germline, CDR1 is MNHEY and CDR2 SMNVEV (reference sequence). This CDR3 is built from 16 residues. CDR3 amino acids: CASSSTQGAETYGYTF. CDR3 DNA sequence: TGTGCCAGCAGTTCCACCCAGGGGGCAGAAACCTATGGCTACACCTTT.